These 6 T cell receptor beta chains came from one sample sequenced in a study of regulatory and conventional T cells in breast cancer. TCRdb used MiXCR to reprocess the PCR reads, holding one entry per CDR3 protein. The table has 9,000 to 13,000 distinct CDR3 sequences, just under 35% seen once. Sequenced: conventional T cells from blood. The receptor source for this set is a male donor in good health.

The CDR3 loop reads CSALQGLGKETQYF. CDR3 nucleotides: TGCAGTGCTTTACAGGGTCTGGGTAAAGAGACCCAGTACTTC. V is TRBV20-1 and J is TRBJ2-5, with D possibly being TRBD1 (6 bases). The CDR3 consists of 14 residues. Trimming removed 5 bases from V and 3 bases from J, with 16 bases in between. CDR1 is DFQATT and CDR2 is SNEGSKA in the germline V gene (reference sequence).

This clonotype is labeled as medium-sized. The gene calls are TRBV3-1 and TRBJ2-1, with 13 positions matching TRBD2. Per the germline V gene, CDR1 is LGHDT and CDR2 is YNNKEL (reference sequence). Trimming at V came to 4 bases and at J to 7 bases, leaving 13 bases not matched to a gene. This CDR3 is built from 18 residues. Here the CDR3 reads CASSRTGLAGPRGNEQFF. DNA for the CDR3: TGTGCCAGCAGCCGCACGGGACTAGCGGGGCCAAGAGGGAATGAGCAGTTCTTC.

This rearrangement joins TRBV3-1 to TRBJ2-7; D call uncertain. In germline, CDR1 is LGHDT, CDR2 YNNKEL (reference sequence). This CDR3 has 12 amino acids. Trimming took off 4 bases at V and 4 bases at J, with 8 bases between the two ends. The CDR3 loop is CASSRSLYEQYF. CDR3 DNA: TGTGCCAGCAGCCGCTCCCTTTACGAGCAGTACTTC.

The V call is TRBV28, the J call TRBJ2-7; the D call may be TRBD1 or TRBD2 (5 bases each). Germline V CDR1 and CDR2: MDHEN, SYDVKM. This CDR3 has 16 residues. V was clipped by 4 bases and J by 2 bases, with 18 bases between them. CDR3 bases: TGTGCCAGCAGTTCGCCAGGTAGGGACGCTCCCTACGAGCAGTACTTC. Encoded protein: CASSSPGRDAPYEQYF.

CDR3 DNA sequence: TGTGCCAGCACCATCTTCCCGGGACCAACCAATGAGCAGTTCTTC. Protein product: CASTIFPGPTNEQFF. This chain uses TRBV12-3 or TRBV12-4 with TRBJ2-1; D is possibly TRBD1 or TRBD2 (5 bases each). V was trimmed by 7 bases and J by 6 bases, leaving 19 bases between them. The CDR3 is 15 amino acids.

This clonotype is deemed medium-sized. V and J are TRBV7-9 and TRBJ1-1; perhaps TRBD1 as D (6 bases). The CDR3 is made up of 13 amino acids. Germline assignment: CDR1 SEHNR and CDR2 FQNEAQ (reference sequence). The V end lost 5 bases, the J end lost 6 bases, and 13 bases lay between the germline ends. This chain's CDR3 is CASSLTTGPEAFF. The CDR3 coding sequence is TGTGCCAGCAGCCTAACGACAGGACCTGAAGCTTTCTTT.